The following is a TCR beta chain sequence with its context. Its specificity is not known. This CDR3 is 16 amino acids long. Trimming took off 1 base at V and 2 bases at J, with 14 bases between the two ends. Per the germline V gene, CDR1 is LGHDT and CDR2 is YNNKEL (reference sequence). The data were produced by immunoSEQ multiplex PCR, yet TCRdb's version contains in-frame clones alone and is incomplete. The sample shows hundreds of thousands of clones, 80% to 90% of them seen only once. This record comes from a study of Ad26.COV2.S vaccination and SARS-CoV-2 variants. Findings of the study overall: Breadth of non-spike TCRs did not differ between vaccinees and placebo recipients.

This sample's treatment: about 20 received Ad26.COV2.S at low or high dose, single or two shots; five or six received placebo; per-sample allocation not given. Each sample was drawn 63 days after the first injection (of vaccine or placebo). Sample: peripheral blood, taken in a trial of Ad26.COV2.S vaccine versus placebo. J is TRBJ1-2 and V is TRBV3-1 (or the pseudogene TRBV3-2), with unresolved D. This sequence originates from a person aged 18 to 65 who received the Ad26.COV2.S COVID-19 vaccine or a placebo. CDR3 DNA sequence: TGTGCCAGCAGCCAAGTTCGTACGAACCACAACTATGGCTACACCTTC. Protein: CASSQVRTNHNYGYTF.